The 32 T cell receptor beta chains below all came from one sample that was sequenced in a study of cytomegalovirus exposure and HLA in healthy donors. Primers: 60 Vbeta forward and 13 Jbeta reverse. Sequenced by immunoSEQ multiplex PCR; TCRdb stores in-frame clones only, minus some. The profile covers around 99,000 clones, with 77% appearing a single time and 3.5% to 5% taken by the ten largest. Sequenced: PBMCs. The receptor source for this set is a male donor in good health and CMV-seronegative.

This chain joins TRBV6-5 and TRBJ2-3; a weak D match, TRBD2 (6 bases). Deletions cut 7 bases from V and 0 bases from J, with 11 bases between. Germline V CDR1 and CDR2: MNHEY, SVGAGI. The CDR3 spans 14 residues. The CDR3 reads CASTLSGSTDTQYF. The CDR3 DNA sequence: TGTGCCAGCACCCTCAGCGGGAGCACAGATACGCAGTATTTT.

CDR3 DNA sequence: TGTGCCAGCAGCTTGGAAGGCGACTACTATGGCTACACCTTC. Translation gives CASSLEGDYYGYTF. V gene TRBV5-5 combines with J gene TRBJ1-2; D is undetermined. This CDR3 is 14 amino acids long. The V end lost 0 bases, the J end lost 3 bases, and 9 bases lay between the germline ends. Germline V gives CDR1 SGHKS, CDR2 YYEKEE (reference sequence).

This clone was detected only a few times. CDR3 DNA sequence: TGTGCCAGCAGTGATCGGGTGGCAGATACGCAGTATTTT. The encoded protein is CASSDRVADTQYF. The chain is built from TRBV25-1 and TRBJ2-3; the D is unclear. Germline CDR1 is MGHDK and CDR2 is SYGVNS. Trimming removed 3 bases from V and 4 bases from J, with 8 bases in between. This CDR3 has 13 residues.

The CDR3 DNA reads TGTGCCAGCAGCTATAGCCCCGACAGGGGTACTAACTATGGCTACACCTTC. The encoded protein is CASSYSPDRGTNYGYTF. The chain combines TRBV9 with TRBJ1-2; 8 nucleotides match TRBD1. The V and J ends lost 4 bases and 0 bases, in that order; junction bases with no gene match: 11. The CDR3 totals 17 residues. The germline V gene has CDR1 SGDLS and CDR2 YYNGEE.

The CDR3 loop reads CASSLDRSSYEQYF. The CDR3, as DNA: TGTGCCAGCAGCTTAGACAGGAGCTCCTACGAGCAGTACTTC. The chain uses TRBV7-8 and TRBJ2-7; TRBD1 might be the D (5 bases). Per germline, CDR1 SGHVS and CDR2 FQNEAQ. V dropped 1 base and J dropped 0 bases, with 7 bases sitting between them. This CDR3 region has 14 residues. Filled out from reference TRBV7-8 and TRBJ2-7, the complete variable domain reads GAGVSQSPRYKVAKRGQDVALRCDPISGHVSLFWYQQALGQGPEFLTYFQNEAQLDKSGLPSDRFFAERPEGSVSTLKIQRTQQEDSAVYLCASSLDRSSYEQYFGPGTRLTVT.

In DNA, the CDR3 is TGTGCCAGCGGGGCAGGAGGACTAGCGGGAGGGCCTCTCGATGAGCAGTTCTTC. Translating it yields CASGAGGLAGGPLDEQFF. J is TRBJ2-1 and V is TRBV9, with 15 bases lining up with TRBD2. The CDR3 runs to 18 residues. Germline trimming cut 7 bases from V and 8 bases from J; bases unmatched to any gene: 16. The germline V gene has CDR1 SGDLS and CDR2 YYNGEE.

The chain is built from TRBV6-5 and TRBJ2-7, with 8 positions matching TRBD1. Germline loops: CDR1 MNHEY, CDR2 SVGAGI. This CDR3 is built from 13 residues. V dropped 5 bases and J dropped 9; count of bases not matched to a gene: 9. The DNA of the CDR3 is TGTGCCAGCAGTAGAGGACAGGGCAAAGGGCAGTACTTC. Translating gives CASSRGQGKGQYF.

This sequence joins TRBV15 and TRBJ2-5, with a possible D match to TRBD1 (6 bases). CDR1 LNHNV and CDR2 YYDKDF come from the germline V gene (reference sequence). The CDR3 runs 15 residues. Trimming removed 0 bases at V and 1 base at J, with 9 bases between. This chain's CDR3 is CATSRDATGQETQYF. For the CDR3, the DNA is TGTGCCACCAGCAGAGACGCGACAGGCCAAGAGACCCAGTACTTC.

The chain uses TRBV5-1 and TRBJ2-5, with TRBD2 identical over 10 bases. The DNA end is a closer match to TRBJ2-7, so the J assignment may be wrong. CDR1 is SGHRS, CDR2 YFSETQ, per germline. The CDR3 is made up of 15 amino acids. The CDR3 DNA follows: TGCGCCAGCAGATTCGGACTAGCGGAAGCCTACGAGCAGTACTTC. This encodes CASRFGLAEAYEQYF.

The chain carries TRBV6-5 and TRBJ1-2; D remains ambiguous. The CDR3 is made up of 13 amino acids. V lost 10 bases, J lost 7 bases, and 19 bases lay in between. CDR1 is MNHEY and CDR2 is SVGAGI in the germline V gene. The CDR3 region has the DNA TGTGCCACGGGCGGAGGGCCAGCGCGTGGCTACACCTTC. Translation gives CATGGGPARGYTF.

The J gene is TRBJ2-5, the V gene TRBV11-3; D is perhaps TRBD2 (6 bases). The CDR3 runs to 12 residues. V lost 2 bases, J lost 5 bases, and 6 bases lay in between. Germline V lookup: CDR1 SGHNT, CDR2 YENEEA. DNA for the CDR3: TGTGCCAGCAGCTTACGGGGGGAGACCCAGTACTTC. It translates to CASSLRGETQYF.

The chain uses TRBV11-2 and TRBJ2-7, with a possible D match to TRBD1 (6 bases). The germline V gene has CDR1 SGHAT and CDR2 FQNNGV. The germline V and J ends were trimmed by 5 bases and 0 bases, with 20 bases remaining between them. CDR3 length: 17 residues. The DNA for the CDR3 is TGTGCCAGCAGCCCCCTCAACAGGGTATCGGGCTCCTACGAGCAGTACTTC. It encodes CASSPLNRVSGSYEQYF.

The rearrangement uses TRBV5-4 and TRBJ2-7, with 14 bases lining up with TRBD2. Germline V lookup: CDR1 SGHNT, CDR2 YYREEE (reference sequence). The ends lost 5 bases at V and 11 bases at J; junction bases unmatched: 15. The CDR3 totals 16 residues. The CDR3 region is CASSSDSWTSGRQEYF. The DNA of the CDR3 is TGTGCCAGCAGTTCAGACTCCTGGACTAGCGGGAGGCAGGAGTACTTC.

The chain joins TRBV7-9 to TRBJ2-7, with TRBD1 matching over 7 bases. Germline lookup yields CDR1 SEHNR and CDR2 FQNEAQ (reference sequence). The CDR3 is 15 amino acids. V shed 4 bases, J shed 1 base, and the junction held 7 bases outside the gene matches. Here the CDR3 DNA reads TGTGCCAGCAGCTCGGACAGGACGCAGTCCTACGAGCAGTACTTC. It encodes CASSSDRTQSYEQYF.

J is TRBJ1-5 and V is TRBV27, with D possibly TRBD1 on 6 matching bases. The germline V and J ends were trimmed by 5 bases and 4 bases, with 12 bases remaining between them. Germline CDR1 MNHEY, CDR2 SMNVEV (reference sequence). The CDR3 covers 14 residues. CDR3 protein: CASSTTGWNQPQHF. Here the CDR3 DNA reads TGTGCCAGCAGTACAACAGGGTGGAATCAGCCCCAGCATTTT.

The chain is built from TRBV27 and TRBJ2-3; 8 nucleotides line up with TRBD1. J was trimmed by 4 bases and V by 4 bases; bases with no gene match: 7. Germline CDR1 and CDR2: MNHEY and SMNVEV (reference sequence). The CDR3 is made up of 15 amino acids. CDR3: CASSSWTGRADTQYF. The CDR3 DNA reads as TGTGCCAGCAGTTCTTGGACAGGGCGTGCAGATACGCAGTATTTT.

The chain links TRBV7-9 to TRBJ2-7; possible D gene TRBD2, 6 bases. The germline gives CDR1 SEHNR, CDR2 FQNEAQ (reference sequence). Trimming pared 1 base from V and 0 bases from J, leaving 10 bases between. CDR3 length equals 15 residues. The CDR3 spells CASSLEGGNSYEQYF. The CDR3 nucleotides read TGTGCCAGCAGCTTAGAAGGCGGGAACTCCTACGAGCAGTACTTC.

The chain recombines TRBV28 with TRBJ2-1, with D maybe TRBD2 (6 bases). V lost 3 bases to trimming and J lost 4 bases, with 19 bases between them. The germline V gene encodes CDR1 MDHEN and CDR2 SYDVKM. The CDR3 is 17 amino acids. The CDR3 region has the DNA TGTGCCAGCAGTTTCCCGCGGGATGTGACCGTTTACAATGAGCAGTTCTTC. It encodes CASSFPRDVTVYNEQFF.

This clone was detected only once. The V call is TRBV27, the J call TRBJ1-1, with TRBD1 matching over 7 bases. Trimming cost V 6 bases and J 11 bases; bases outside gene matches: 18. The germline gives CDR1 MNHEY, CDR2 SMNVEV (reference sequence). The CDR3 is 15 residues long. CDR3 sequence (DNA): TGTGCCAGCAGCGACTCCGCGGGATCCCCCAGGGGGGCTTTCTTT. Protein sequence: CASSDSAGSPRGAFF.

V gene TRBV2 combines with J gene TRBJ2-1; 10 bases are shared with TRBD1. This CDR3 comprises 15 residues. With 10 bases clipped from V and 8 bases from J, the junction kept 14 bases outside the gene matches. Germline CDR1 is SNHLY and CDR2 is FYNNEI. The chain's CDR3 is CATTPADRGLDEQFF. The CDR3 DNA follows: TGTGCCACGACCCCCGCTGACAGGGGGCTTGATGAGCAGTTCTTC.

This chain joins TRBV7-9 and TRBJ2-7, with TRBD2 matching 7 bases. Trimming took 5 bases from V and 6 from J; bases not matched to a gene: 4. Germline lookup yields CDR1 SEHNR and CDR2 FQNEAQ (reference sequence). CDR3 length: 12 residues. The CDR3: CASSPRTSEQYF. Here the CDR3 DNA reads TGTGCCAGCAGCCCCCGGACTAGCGAGCAGTACTTC. Based on the CDR3 plus reference TRBV7-9 and TRBJ2-7, the full variable domain is DTGVSQNPRHKITKRGQNVTFRCDPISEHNRLYWYRQTLGQGPEFLTYFQNEAQLEKSRLLSDRFSAERPKGSFSTLEIQRTEQGDSAMYLCASSPRTSEQYFGPGTRLTVT.

The chain combines TRBV6-6 with TRBJ1-2; TRBD1 matches 7 bases. The V and J ends lost 6 bases and 3 bases, in that order; junction bases with no gene match: 7. There are 14 residues in the CDR3. Germline CDR1 is MNHNY and CDR2 is SVGAGI (reference sequence). CDR3 sequence: CASRKTGTDYGYTF. The CDR3 region has the DNA TGTGCCAGCAGAAAAACCGGGACAGACTATGGCTACACCTTC.

J is TRBJ2-1 and V is TRBV15; 8 bases are a match to TRBD2. The trim removed 0 bases at V and 4 bases at J, leaving 5 bases unmatched. This CDR3 is 16 amino acids long. Germline CDR1 LNHNV, CDR2 YYDKDF (reference sequence). The CDR3 sequence is CATSRESGSFYNEQFF. The CDR3 DNA reads TGTGCCACCAGCAGAGAGAGCGGGAGCTTTTACAATGAGCAGTTCTTC. Drawing the rest from reference TRBV15 and TRBJ2-1, the complete variable domain is DAMVIQNPRYQVTQFGKPVTLSCSQTLNHNVMYWYQQKSSQAPKLLFHYYDKDFNNEADTPDNFQSRRPNTSFCFLDIRSPGLGDTAMYLCATSRESGSFYNEQFFGPGTRLTVL.

This clone has more than one count but fewer than ten. The rearrangement uses TRBV19 and TRBJ1-1, with 9 bases that match TRBD1. Germline CDR1 LNHDA, CDR2 SQIVND (reference sequence). J lost 8 bases, V lost 9 bases, and 10 bases had no gene match. CDR3 length equals 13 residues. The CDR3 DNA follows: TGTGCCAGCACCAGCTGGGACAGGGCCGAAGCTTTCTTT. Translating it yields CASTSWDRAEAFF.

CDR3 DNA: TGTGCCAGAAAGGCGTACAGGAATAATCAGCCCCAGCATTTT. Its translation: CARKAYRNNQPQHF. The rearrangement joins TRBV2 to TRBJ1-5, with a possible D match to TRBD1 (5 bases). The V and J ends lost 9 bases and 4 bases respectively, with 16 bases between them. The germline gives CDR1 SNHLY, CDR2 FYNNEI. The CDR3 is 14 amino acids.

The chain is built from TRBV30 and TRBJ2-3; 9 nucleotides align to TRBD2. V was pared by 1 base and J by 6 bases, with 5 bases of the junction left unmatched. Germline V gene sequence: CDR1 GTSNPN, CDR2 SVGIG (reference sequence). This CDR3 contains 14 residues. The CDR3 bases are TGTGCCTGGAGTGGTAGCGGGGGAGGGGATACGCAGTATTTT. Its translation is CAWSGSGGGDTQYF.

The chain combines TRBV10-3 with TRBJ1-4, with 7 bases fitting TRBD1. CDR3 size: 14 residues. The germline V gene has CDR1 ENHRY and CDR2 SYGVKD. V gave up 4 bases and J gave up 6 bases; unmatched junction bases: 5. For the CDR3, the DNA is TGTGCCATCAGTGGACAGGGAAAGGATGAAAAACTGTTTTTT. This codes for CAISGQGKDEKLFF.

The chain is built from TRBV6-1 and TRBJ2-1; perhaps TRBD2 as D (6 bases). The V and J ends lost 2 bases and 9 bases respectively, with 14 bases between them. CDR1 is MNHNS and CDR2 is SASEGT in the germline V gene. This CDR3 has 14 residues. The DNA for the CDR3 is TGTGCCAGCAGTGAATCGACTAGGTCTATTGAGCAGTTCTTC. This encodes CASSESTRSIEQFF.

The CDR3 sequence is CASSIGAGGDEQYF. CDR3 in DNA: TGTGCCAGTAGTATAGGGGCAGGGGGCGACGAGCAGTACTTC. The chain recombines TRBV19 with TRBJ2-7; 8 nucleotides match TRBD1. Germline V gene lookup returns CDR1 LNHDA and CDR2 SQIVND (reference sequence). The V and J ends lost 1 base and 5 bases, in that order; junction bases with no gene match: 4. The CDR3 has 14 amino acids.

This clone was recorded only once. The chain has TRBV19 and TRBJ1-2; 8 nucleotides agree with TRBD1. The CDR3 length is 13 residues. V was clipped by 9 bases and J by 7 bases; unmatched bases: 10. The germline gives CDR1 LNHDA, CDR2 SQIVND (reference sequence). CDR3 sequence reads: CASTPGQELGYTF. The CDR3 coding sequence is TGTGCCAGCACTCCGGGACAGGAGCTTGGCTACACCTTC.

This clone was observed a few times. The chain combines TRBV5-1 with TRBJ1-3; 7 nucleotides align to TRBD1. Looked up from germline, CDR1 is SGHRS and CDR2 is YFSETQ. With 4 bases clipped from V and 3 bases from J, the junction kept 13 bases outside the gene matches. This CDR3 is 17 amino acids long. CDR3 nucleotides: TGCGCCAGCAGCCGCGGAGCAGGGGGAGATTTTGGAAACACCATATATTTT. It yields the protein CASSRGAGGDFGNTIYF.

The J gene is TRBJ1-1, the V gene TRBV6-5; D gene uncertain. The CDR3 spans 13 residues. V was trimmed by 5 bases and J by 0 bases, leaving 7 bases between them. Germline V gene lookup returns CDR1 MNHEY and CDR2 SVGAGI. CDR3 region: CASSETLNTEAFF. In nucleotides, the CDR3 is TGTGCCAGCAGTGAAACACTGAACACTGAAGCTTTCTTT.